Listed below are T cell receptor beta chains from one sample, sequenced in a study of blood T cell repertoires in COVID-19. Sequencing used immunoSEQ multiplex PCR; TCRdb keeps in-frame clones, though not all of them. This sample has approximately 97,000 clones, with approximately 89% found just once. Sequences were obtained from peripheral blood. The origin of the receptors is a human donor in a cohort sampled during active COVID-19. CDR3s include the opening cysteine and the closing phenylalanine or tryptophan.

len: 16
v_gene: TRBV11-3
CDR3aa: CASSWRLAKAKNIQYF

len: 13
v_gene: TRBV29-1
CDR3aa: CSVGFSESYEQYF

len: 20
v_gene: TRBV6-2/TRBV6-3
CDR3aa: CASSYYDLRWDTTGGYGYTF

len: 17
v_gene: TRBV9
CDR3aa: CASSVAGGVRSYNEQFF

len: 15
v_gene: TRBV24-1
CDR3aa: CATSVAPQVGGEQFF

len: 21
v_gene: TRBV28
CDR3aa: CASSFTGTSSWPRKPPNEQFF

len: 14
v_gene: TRBV27
CDR3aa: CASSRDSLSYEQYF

len: 15
v_gene: TRBV5-1
CDR3aa: CASSFTGLESTEAFF

len: 14
v_gene: TRBV18
CDR3aa: CASSPFTDQETQYF

len: 16
v_gene: TRBV19
CDR3aa: CASSIRTDRPNSPLHF

len: 14
v_gene: TRBV9
CDR3aa: CASSVRLASNEQFF

len: 16
v_gene: TRBV9
CDR3aa: CASSPHGAGVNNEQFF

len: 14
v_gene: TRBV4-1
CDR3aa: CASSRDRDQETQYF

len: 13
v_gene: TRBV6-5
CDR3aa: CASSLGLAAEQFF

len: 14
v_gene: TRBV28
CDR3aa: CASSLGQEAYEQYF

len: 16
v_gene: TRBV5-1
CDR3aa: CASSSGRTSGTYEQYF

len: 15
v_gene: TRBV7-3
CDR3aa: CASSRTGGLDYEQYF

len: 13
v_gene: TRBV25-1
CDR3aa: CASSETGSYEQYF

len: 15
v_gene: TRBV9
CDR3aa: CASSPSGGSSYEQYF

len: 15
v_gene: TRBV7-2
CDR3aa: CASSFRRGEGNEQFF

len: 15
v_gene: TRBV5-4
CDR3aa: CASSEGDRDGQPQHF

len: 14
v_gene: TRBV9
CDR3aa: CASSPTESPREQYF

len: 15
v_gene: TRBV6-6
CDR3aa: CASSIQPDSFGEQYF

len: 16
v_gene: TRBV5-6
CDR3aa: CASRPGLAGATDTQYF

len: 17
v_gene: TRBV12-2
CDR3aa: CASRSPSGSKRPNEQFF

len: 12
v_gene: TRBV10-1
CDR3aa: CASSRGGTEAFF

len: 14
v_gene: TRBV2
CDR3aa: CASMRDRGPYEQYF

len: 14
v_gene: TRBV28
CDR3aa: CASRLAGGTYEQYF

len: 16
v_gene: TRBV5-6
CDR3aa: CASSFLEVAGANVLTF

len: 16
v_gene: TRBV14
CDR3aa: CASSRLAGGPYNEQFF

len: 16
v_gene: TRBV18
CDR3aa: CASSPNGRPSGTEAFF

len: 21
v_gene: TRBV10-1
CDR3aa: CASSEYLGAGTSGSKNRGAVF

len: 14
v_gene: TRBV28
CDR3aa: CASGLGVSSGELFF

len: 15
v_gene: TRBV18
CDR3aa: CASSLDRDPYYGYTF

len: 17
v_gene: TRBV20-1
CDR3aa: CSASSVGGASGANVLTF

len: 13
v_gene: TRBV12-3/TRBV12-4
CDR3aa: CASSLGGRQPQHF